Listed below are T cell receptor beta chains from one sample, sequenced in a study of CD8 T cells in Susac syndrome. TCRdb re-called the immunoSEQ multiplex PCR reads through MiXCR, storing one row per CDR3 protein. This table has about 200,000 distinct CDR3 sequences, nearly 95% appearing once. The sequenced sample was CD4+ T cells from PBMCs. These receptors originate from a human donor with multiple sclerosis. Each CDR3 is given with its conserved first and last residue. A D gene is named only where the DNA matches it firmly. A clone size is listed for some rows: how often the clone was seen (once, few, many), or a class if it is expanded.

TRBV10-3	TRBJ2-7	NA	TRBD1	TGTGCCATCAGTGAGTGGTCCGGGACAGGGGGCGAGCAGTACTTC	CAISEWSGTGGEQYF
TRBV29-1	TRBJ2-7	NA	TRBD2	TGCAGCGTCGCCGGGACTAGCGGCTTCAGCTCCTACGAGCAGTACTTC	CSVAGTSGFSSYEQYF
TRBV20-1	TRBJ1-1	NA	TRBD1	TGCAGTGCTAGCCGGACAGGGATGAACACTGAAGCTTTCTTT	CSASRTGMNTEAFF
TRBV29-1	TRBJ1-1	NA	NA	TGCAGCGTTTCGGCTAGGGACACTGAAGCTTTCTTT	CSVSARDTEAFF
TRBV30	TRBJ2-3	NA	NA	TGTGCCTGGAAGGGGGAGACGGGAAGCACAGATACGCAGTATTTT	CAWKGETGSTDTQYF
TRBV7-9	TRBJ2-1	once	NA	TGTGCCAGCAGCAGGGCTAGTTCCTACAATGAGCAGTTCTTC	CASSRASSYNEQFF
TRBV19	TRBJ2-3	NA	TRBD2	TGTGCCAGTAGTATACGAGGGACTAGCGGGGGAAAGTATTTT	CASSIRGTSGGKYF
TRBV6-4	TRBJ2-7	NA	NA	TGTGCCAGCAGTGACTGGACTCGGGAGCAGTACTTC	CASSDWTREQYF
TRBV3-1	TRBJ1-6	NA	TRBD1	TGTGCCAGCAGCCAAGATAACGGACAGGGGACCCCCAATTCACCCCTCCACTTT	CASSQDNGQGTPNSPLHF
TRBV4-1	TRBJ2-7	NA	TRBD1	TGCGCCAGCAGCCAAGTCCAGACAGGGGGCTTCTACGAGCAGTACTTC	CASSQVQTGGFYEQYF
TRBV7-3	TRBJ1-2	NA	TRBD1	TGTGCCAGCAGCTTTGGACAGGGCTATGGCTACACCTTC	CASSFGQGYGYTF
TRBV9	TRBJ2-1	NA	NA	TGTGCCAGCAGCCCCCCCGAAACAAAGCAGTTCTTC	CASSPPETKQFF
TRBV20-1	TRBJ2-2	NA	TRBD1	TGCAGTGCTAGAACCGACAGGGGTTCCGGGGAGCTGTTTTTT	CSARTDRGSGELFF
TRBV18	TRBJ2-2	NA	NA	TGTGCCAGCTCACAGGGACTTAACACCGGGGAGCTGTTTTTT	CASSQGLNTGELFF
TRBV5-1	TRBJ2-7	NA	NA	TGCGCCAGCAACCACAGAGGGGTTCAGGGACACGAGCAGTACTTC	CASNHRGVQGHEQYF
TRBV3-1	TRBJ2-6	NA	TRBD1	TGTGCCAGCAGCCAAGGGGAAGGGACAGGGTATCTTGGGGCCAACGTCCTGACTTTC	CASSQGEGTGYLGANVLTF
TRBV7-2	TRBJ2-3	NA	TRBD2	TGTGCCAGCAGCCGACTAGCGGGAGGATATACGCAGTATTTT	CASSRLAGGYTQYF
TRBV3-1	TRBJ2-2	NA	NA	TGTGCCAGCAGCCGCCAACCCGGGACCGGGGAGCTGTTTTTT	CASSRQPGTGELFF
TRBV29-1	TRBJ2-3	NA	NA	TGCAGCGTCCCGGTTGCTAGCGGCACAGATACGCAGTATTTT	CSVPVASGTDTQYF
TRBV27	TRBJ2-7	NA	NA	TGTGCCAGCAGCCACAACACGGGCAGCTGGCTCTACGAGCAGTACTTC	CASSHNTGSWLYEQYF
TRBV7-9	TRBJ2-2	NA	TRBD2	TGTGCCAGCACCTTAGCGGGGGCCGGGGAGCTGTTTTTT	CASTLAGAGELFF
TRBV12-3/TRBV12-4	TRBJ1-1	NA	TRBD1	TGTGCCAGCAGTTGGACAGGGGGGAACACTGAAGCTTTCTTT	CASSWTGGNTEAFF
TRBV11-2	TRBJ2-7	NA	NA	TGTGCCAGCAGCGTGATGTCGGCTGAGCAGTACTTC	CASSVMSAEQYF
TRBV9	TRBJ1-5	NA	NA	TGTGCCAGCAGCGTAGGGTCGAGGCAGCCCCAGCATTTT	CASSVGSRQPQHF
TRBV5-1	TRBJ2-7	once	NA	TGCGCCAGCAGCTTACTATATGGACGCCCCTACGAGCAGTACTTC	CASSLLYGRPYEQYF
TRBV29-1	TRBJ1-2	NA	NA	TGCAGCGTTGTTTCAGATAACCTCAGGAATGGCTACACCTTC	CSVVSDNLRNGYTF
TRBV7-9	TRBJ2-1	NA	NA	TGTGCCAGCAGCCCAGCCGGATACAATGAGCAGTTCTTC	CASSPAGYNEQFF
TRBV2	TRBJ2-5	NA	NA	TGTGCCAGCAGTGAAAGGAGAGCGGGTTACCAAGAGACCCAGTACTTC	CASSERRAGYQETQYF
TRBV29-1	TRBJ2-3	once	NA	TGCAGCGTTGAAGCGGGGGGCCGAGCAGATACGCAGTATTTT	CSVEAGGRADTQYF
TRBV27	TRBJ2-6	NA	NA	TGTGCCAGCACCTCCCTTGGGGCCAACGTCCTGACTTTC	CASTSLGANVLTF
TRBV5-1	TRBJ2-3	once	TRBD2	TGCGCCAGCAGCTTAGCGGGGGGGCCCACAGATACGCAGTATTTT	CASSLAGGPTDTQYF
TRBV9	TRBJ2-1	NA	NA	TGTGCCAGCAGCGTCCAGGACAGTTACAATGAGCAGTTCTTC	CASSVQDSYNEQFF
TRBV20-1	TRBJ1-6	NA	NA	TGCAGTGCTAGGGTCTGGGGCGATTCACCCCTCCACTTT	CSARVWGDSPLHF
TRBV6-1	TRBJ2-2	once	TRBD2	TGTGCCATCACCGCGCTAGCGGGAGGTGTCGGGGAGCTGTTTTTT	CAITALAGGVGELFF
TRBV30	TRBJ2-6	NA	NA	TGTGCCTGGGCACAGGGATGGGACTCTGGGGCCAACGTCCTGACTTTC	CAWAQGWDSGANVLTF
TRBV6-5	TRBJ2-7	NA	NA	TGTGCCAGCAGCTCTCGTACGTCCTACGAGCAGTACTTC	CASSSRTSYEQYF
TRBV12-5	TRBJ1-1	NA	TRBD1	TGTGCTAGTGGTGCGACAGGGGACGGTAGCACTGAAGCTTTCTTT	CASGATGDGSTEAFF
TRBV24-1	TRBJ2-1	NA	NA	TGTGCCACCAGTGACCCCGGGACACCCGAGTTCTTC	CATSDPGTPEFF
TRBV9	TRBJ2-1	NA	NA	TGTGCCAGCAGCGGAGCGGAGCGATCCTACAATGAGCAGTTCTTC	CASSGAERSYNEQFF
TRBV7-8	TRBJ1-1	NA	NA	TGTGCCAGCAGCTTAGGGGGCAGGGGAGGGACTGAAGCTTTCTTT	CASSLGGRGGTEAFF
TRBV3-1	TRBJ2-4	once	NA	TGTGCCAGCAGCCAAGATCAGAAAAACATTCAGTACTTC	CASSQDQKNIQYF
TRBV30	TRBJ1-1	NA	TRBD1	TGTGCCTGGAGCGCCACGTCAGGGGGGGACACTGAAGCTTTCTTT	CAWSATSGGDTEAFF
TRBV20-1	TRBJ1-1	NA	TRBD1	TGCAGTGCCTCACAGGGGGCAGCTGAAGCTTTCTTT	CSASQGAAEAFF
TRBV7-9	TRBJ2-1	NA	NA	TGTGCCAGCTTGAAGGGGAGCGACTACAATGAGCAGTTCTTC	CASLKGSDYNEQFF
TRBV30	TRBJ1-1	NA	NA	TGTGCCTGGAAGGGCGCGGAGAACACTGAAGCTTTCTTT	CAWKGAENTEAFF
TRBV29-1	TRBJ1-1	NA	NA	TGCAGCGTTGGGGCCTTGGACGCTTTCTTT	CSVGALDAFF
TRBV12-3/TRBV12-4	TRBJ2-5	NA	NA	TGTGCCAGCAGTCCCCGGATACGGGGACAAGAGACCCAGTACTTC	CASSPRIRGQETQYF
TRBV4-2	TRBJ2-7	NA	NA	TGTGCCAGCACGCCCGAGCGGTCCTCCTACGAGCAGTACTTC	CASTPERSSYEQYF
TRBV25-1	TRBJ2-7	NA	NA	TGTGCCAGCAGTGTGGGCGGCCAGTACGAGCAGTACTTC	CASSVGGQYEQYF
TRBV29-1	TRBJ2-6	NA	NA	TGCAGCGTAGGAATCCCCTGGGCCACTCGAGGGGCCAACGTCCCGACTTTC	CSVGIPWATRGANVPTF
TRBV20-1	TRBJ2-1	NA	NA	TGCAGTGCCCAGACCGCAGCGCAGTTCTTC	CSAQTAAQFF
TRBV3-1	TRBJ2-1	NA	NA	TGTGCCAGCAGCCAAATCATCGACGAGCAGTTCTTC	CASSQIIDEQFF
TRBV27	TRBJ2-7	NA	NA	TGTGCCAGCAGTTTAGTCCCTCCGGAGGAGCAGTACTTC	CASSLVPPEEQYF
TRBV28	TRBJ1-2	NA	NA	TGTGCCAGCACCGTGGACAGAGTCTATGGCTACACCTTC	CASTVDRVYGYTF
TRBV20-1	TRBJ1-2	NA	NA	TGCAGTGCTCCCAGGGATAACTATGGCTACACCTTC	CSAPRDNYGYTF
TRBV4-1	TRBJ2-5	NA	TRBD1	TGCGCCAGCAGCCTGACAGGGGGCGCCGAGACCCAGTACTTC	CASSLTGGAETQYF
TRBV3-1	TRBJ2-7	NA	TRBD2	TGTGCCAGCAGCCAAGAGAGGACTAGCGGAGGGGTCGAGCAGTACTTC	CASSQERTSGGVEQYF